The 2 T cell receptor beta chains in this list originate from one sample, sequenced in a study of blood T cell repertoires in COVID-19. TCRdb's table, derived via immunoSEQ multiplex PCR, lists solely in-frame clones and lacks some. The sample comprises 110,000 to 150,000 clones, roughly 84% of which are singletons, and 10% to 13% rests with the top ten. Specimen: peripheral blood. The receptors originated from a man in his 60s with active or convalescent COVID-19.

The chain has TRBV30 and TRBJ2-1, with a weak D call TRBD1 (6 bases). CDR1 is GTSNPN, CDR2 SVGIG, per germline (reference sequence). V was clipped by 0 bases and J by 0 bases, with 6 bases between them. The CDR3 length is 14 residues. The CDR3 DNA is TGTGCCTGGAGTGTACAGGGCTCCTACAATGAGCAGTTCTTC. Translating gives CAWSVQGSYNEQFF.

V is TRBV29-1 and J is TRBJ2-1; 10 bases match TRBD2. Per the germline V gene, CDR1 is SQVTM and CDR2 is ANQGSEA. The length of the CDR3 is 14 residues. V was clipped by 4 bases and J by 7 bases; unmatched bases: 7. The CDR3 DNA sequence: TGCAGCGTTGGGGCTAGCGGGAGTTGGAATGAGCAGTTCTTC. Its protein is CSVGASGSWNEQFF.